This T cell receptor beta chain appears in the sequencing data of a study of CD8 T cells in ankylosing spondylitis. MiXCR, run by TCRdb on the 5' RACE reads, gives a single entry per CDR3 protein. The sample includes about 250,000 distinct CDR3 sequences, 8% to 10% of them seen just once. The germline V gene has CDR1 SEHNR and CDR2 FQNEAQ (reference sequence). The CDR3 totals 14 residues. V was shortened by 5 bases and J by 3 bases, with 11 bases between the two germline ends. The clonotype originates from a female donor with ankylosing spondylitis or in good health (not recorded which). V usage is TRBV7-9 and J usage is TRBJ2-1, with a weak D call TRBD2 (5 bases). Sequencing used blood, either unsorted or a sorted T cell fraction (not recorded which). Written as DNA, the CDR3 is TGTGCCAGCAGCGCCTCTAGCTTCTACAATGAGCAGTTCTTC. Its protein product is CASSASSFYNEQFF.